The 14 T cell receptor beta chains listed next were all sequenced from one sample in a study of control samples from healthy donors and cancer patients. TCRdb keeps only in-frame clones here, not all; method: immunoSEQ multiplex PCR. Here the sample spans about 170,000 clones, roughly 90% being singletons. What was sequenced was blood. The receptors were gathered from a man aged 30 to 39 in good health.

V gene TRBV11-2 combines with J gene TRBJ2-3; D gene ambiguous. With 1 base removed from V and 6 bases from J, the gap between germline ends came to 11 bases. CDR3 length: 14 amino acids. The V gene's germline CDR1 is SGHAT and CDR2 FQNNGV. The CDR3 DNA sequence: TGTGCCAGCAGCTTAGGGGCCCTCAGGGATACGCAGTATTTT. Translated, it gives CASSLGALRDTQYF.

The chain has TRBV19 and TRBJ2-2, with 7 bases fitting TRBD2. CDR3 length: 17 residues. Germline CDR1 and CDR2: LNHDA and SQIVND (reference sequence). V was pared by 7 bases and J by 1 base, with 12 bases of the junction left unmatched. This chain's CDR3 is CASTHGGVGRNTGELFF. The DNA for the CDR3 is TGTGCCAGTACTCATGGGGGGGTAGGCAGGAACACCGGGGAGCTGTTTTTT. Full variable domain (missing parts from reference TRBV19 and TRBJ2-2): DGGITQSPKYLFRKEGQNVTLSCEQNLNHDAMYWYRQDPGQGLRLIYYSQIVNDFQKGDIAEGYSVSREKKESFPLTVTSAQKNPTAFYLCASTHGGVGRNTGELFFGEGSRLTVL.

The genes are TRBV27 and TRBJ2-1, with unresolved D. The CDR3 sequence is 16 residues long. Between the trimmed V and J ends, which lost 7 bases and 7 bases, there was a span of 23 bases. Germline values: CDR1 MNHEY, CDR2 SMNVEV (reference sequence). DNA of the CDR3: TGTGCCAGCACCGCCGAAGGGAATAGGGATAGAAATGAGCAGTTCTTC. It is translated as CASTAEGNRDRNEQFF.

This chain links TRBV4-2 with TRBJ1-1; TRBD1 matches 7 bases. Germline lookup yields CDR1 LGHNA and CDR2 YNFKEQ. The CDR3 length is 12 residues. V lost 0 bases, J lost 8 bases, and 0 bases stayed unmatched. The CDR3 DNA sequence: TGTGCCAGCAGCCAAGACAGGGGGGAAGCTTTCTTT. It specifies CASSQDRGEAFF.

In its sample, this clone was seen once. The chain joins TRBV2 to TRBJ2-7, with 8 bases that match TRBD1. The J segment lost 5 bases and the V segment lost 10 bases, leaving 10 bases of the junction unmatched. The CDR3 is 13 residues long. From germline, CDR1 is SNHLY and CDR2 FYNNEI. Here the CDR3 DNA reads TGTGCCATTCGCCGAGGACAGGGTAACGAGCAGTACTTC. Protein product: CAIRRGQGNEQYF.

The DNA for the CDR3 is TGTGCCAGCAGCTTAGAGAGCGGGGGGGCCATGGAGACCCAGTACTTC. Translation: CASSLESGGAMETQYF. This chain connects TRBV7-8 to TRBJ2-5; 10 nucleotides agree with TRBD2. This CDR3 has 16 residues. CDR1 and CDR2 (germline): SGHVS, FQNEAQ. J gave up 5 bases and V 1 base, and 7 bases lay outside the gene matches. The full variable domain, its missing parts supplied by reference TRBV7-8 and TRBJ2-5, is GAGVSQSPRYKVAKRGQDVALRCDPISGHVSLFWYQQALGQGPEFLTYFQNEAQLDKSGLPSDRFFAERPEGSVSTLKIQRTQQEDSAVYLCASSLESGGAMETQYFGPGTRLLVL.

The rearrangement uses TRBV5-4 and TRBJ2-1, with D perhaps matching TRBD2 (5 bases). The CDR3 sequence is 16 residues long. Germline assignment: CDR1 SGHNT and CDR2 YYREEE (reference sequence). The V and J ends lost 4 bases and 0 bases respectively, with 14 bases between them. The CDR3 bases are TGTGCCAGCAGCCCGTCCCTGGGGAGCTCCTACAATGAGCAGTTCTTC. Translated, it gives CASSPSLGSSYNEQFF.

In the case of this clone: Other DNA sequences in this specimen translate into the identical CDR3. The chain has TRBV6-6 and TRBJ1-1; perhaps TRBD1 as D (5 bases). Germline CDR1 reads MNHNY; CDR2 reads SVGAGI (reference sequence). The CDR3 sequence is 15 residues long. V was cut by 2 bases and J by 0 bases, with 10 bases left in between. The CDR3 DNA follows: TGTGCCAGCAGTTACAGTCCGGGGCTGAACACTGAAGCTTTCTTT. Translated, it gives CASSYSPGLNTEAFF.

The rearrangement uses TRBV19 and TRBJ1-2, with D hard to call. The germline V and J ends were trimmed by 5 bases and 4 bases, with 14 bases remaining between them. In germline, CDR1 is LNHDA, CDR2 SQIVND (reference sequence). The CDR3 sequence is 14 residues long. In nucleotides, the CDR3 is TGTGCCAGTAGTCAGACCTTGAGTGGCTATGGCTACACCTTC. This encodes CASSQTLSGYGYTF. Looking up the rest from reference TRBV19 and TRBJ1-2 gives the full variable domain: DGGITQSPKYLFRKEGQNVTLSCEQNLNHDAMYWYRQDPGQGLRLIYYSQIVNDFQKGDIAEGYSVSREKKESFPLTVTSAQKNPTAFYLCASSQTLSGYGYTFGSGTRLTVV.

The CDR3 region is CASSFDRFKDTGELFF. CDR3 coding DNA: TGTGCCAGCAGCTTTGACAGGTTCAAGGACACCGGGGAGCTGTTTTTT. J is TRBJ2-2 and V is TRBV7-2; tentatively, D is TRBD1 (6 bases). V gave up 3 bases and J gave up 3 bases, with 14 bases separating them. The CDR3 is made up of 16 amino acids. CDR1 is SGHTA, CDR2 FQGNSA, per germline.

The CDR3: CASSYGRATDTQYF. The CDR3 DNA reads as TGTGCCAGCAGTTACGGGAGGGCCACAGATACGCAGTATTTT. V gene TRBV6-2 or TRBV6-3 combines with J gene TRBJ2-3; 7 bases fit TRBD2. The CDR3 totals 14 residues. The J segment lost 2 bases and the V segment lost 2 bases, leaving 1 base of the junction unmatched. The germline gives CDR1 MNHEY, CDR2 SVGEGT.

The chain joins TRBV28 to TRBJ1-5; perhaps TRBD1 as D (6 bases). This CDR3 region has 15 residues. CDR1 MDHEN and CDR2 SYDVKM come from the germline V gene. The V and J ends lost 5 bases and 5 bases respectively, with 16 bases between them. The CDR3, as DNA: TGTGCCAGCAGTCCTACCGGGACATCACATCAGCCCCAGCATTTT. It specifies CASSPTGTSHQPQHF.

The rearrangement joins TRBV2 to TRBJ1-6; D might be TRBD1 (6 bases). V lost 5 bases to trimming and J lost 9 bases, with 11 bases between them. The germline V gene encodes CDR1 SNHLY and CDR2 FYNNEI. The CDR3 length is 13 residues. CDR3 sequence: CASSRGAGSPLHF. The CDR3 DNA sequence: TGTGCCAGCAGTCGGGGGGCCGGTTCACCCCTCCACTTT.

This chain links TRBV19 with TRBJ1-2; D gene uncertain. CDR1 is LNHDA and CDR2 is SQIVND in the germline V gene (reference sequence). V was cut by 5 bases and J by 8 bases, with 18 bases left in between. The length of the CDR3 is 14 residues. CDR3 DNA: TGTGCCAGTAGTCCCCTGAATGGTTTGTCGGGCTACACCTTC. Its translation is CASSPLNGLSGYTF. Drawing the rest from reference TRBV19 and TRBJ1-2, the complete variable domain is DGGITQSPKYLFRKEGQNVTLSCEQNLNHDAMYWYRQDPGQGLRLIYYSQIVNDFQKGDIAEGYSVSREKKESFPLTVTSAQKNPTAFYLCASSPLNGLSGYTFGSGTRLTVV.